The 13 T cell receptor beta chains listed next were all sequenced from one sample in a study of cytomegalovirus exposure and HLA in healthy donors. 60 Vbeta and 13 Jbeta primers were used in PCR. Assay used: immunoSEQ multiplex PCR; TCRdb lists only in-frame clones, some missing. This sample has just under 95,000 clones, with almost 85% found just once. The sample comprised PBMCs. These receptors all stem from a woman under 30 in good health and CMV-seropositive.

The DNA of the CDR3 is TGTGCCAGCCCCGGGACATCGCGACCCACAGATACGCAGTATTTT. This translates into CASPGTSRPTDTQYF. This chain connects TRBV2 to TRBJ2-3, with D possibly being TRBD1 (6 bases). V dropped 8 bases and J dropped 2 bases, with 17 bases sitting between them. CDR3 length: 15 residues. Germline CDR1 is SNHLY and CDR2 is FYNNEI.

The rearrangement uses TRBV29-1 and TRBJ2-1; 8 bases are a match to TRBD2. The CDR3 extends over 16 amino acids. The J segment lost 6 bases and the V segment lost 2 bases, leaving 12 bases of the junction unmatched. The germline V gene has CDR1 SQVTM and CDR2 ANQGSEA. In DNA form, the CDR3 reads TGCAGCGTTGAATCGTGGACTAGCTCATACTTCAATGAGCAGTTCTTC. Translated, it gives CSVESWTSSYFNEQFF.

This rearrangement joins TRBV4-1 to TRBJ1-1; 7 nucleotides line up with TRBD1. With V trimmed by 5 bases and J by 2 bases, 8 bases remained unmatched. CDR1 and CDR2 (germline): MGHRA, YSYEKL. The CDR3 contains 15 residues. The CDR3 here is CASSRTGTANTEAFF. CDR3 nucleotide sequence: TGCGCCAGCAGCAGAACCGGGACAGCCAACACTGAAGCTTTCTTT.

The J gene is TRBJ1-2, the V gene TRBV28; D possibly corresponds to TRBD1 (5 bases). With 2 bases removed from V and 4 bases from J, the gap between germline ends came to 8 bases. The CDR3 consists of 13 residues. In germline, CDR1 is MDHEN, CDR2 SYDVKM. CDR3 DNA sequence: TGTGCCAGCAGTTTACGACAGCTCTATGGCTACACCTTC. It is translated as CASSLRQLYGYTF.

The chain carries TRBV7-9 and TRBJ1-4; D uncertain. The CDR3 consists of 17 residues. CDR1 and CDR2 (germline): SEHNR, FQNEAQ (reference sequence). Trimming took 5 bases from V and 0 from J, leaving 16 bases between them. CDR3 loop: CASSDPPGKPTNEKLFF. For the CDR3, the DNA is TGTGCCAGCAGCGATCCCCCGGGGAAACCAACTAATGAAAAACTGTTTTTT.

The genes are TRBV30 and TRBJ2-1, with D unresolved. The CDR3 sequence is 11 residues long. CDR1 GTSNPN and CDR2 SVGIG come from the germline V gene (reference sequence). Trimming shortened V by 3 bases and J by 7 bases, and 7 bases separated the two germline ends. CDR3 amino acids: CAWSNVNEQFF. CDR3 bases: TGTGCCTGGAGCAATGTGAATGAGCAGTTCTTC.

J is TRBJ2-7 and V is TRBV5-1; 9 bases line up with TRBD2. The CDR3 is 15 amino acids. Germline V gene lookup returns CDR1 SGHRS and CDR2 YFSETQ. V gave up 4 bases and J gave up 0 bases; unmatched junction bases: 5. The CDR3 protein is CASSARAGGSYEQYF. The CDR3 nucleotides read TGCGCCAGCAGCGCCCGAGCGGGGGGCTCCTACGAGCAGTACTTC.

This clone was detected only once. The genes are TRBV11-2 and TRBJ2-7; D not resolved. Per the germline V gene, CDR1 is SGHAT and CDR2 is FQNNGV. The CDR3 sequence is 12 residues long. Trimming shortened V by 4 bases and J by 4 bases, and 8 bases separated the two germline ends. The CDR3: CASSSADYEQYF. The CDR3, as DNA: TGTGCCAGCAGCTCCGCAGATTACGAGCAGTACTTC.

The V call is TRBV7-6, the J call TRBJ2-7; D possibly corresponds to TRBD1 (6 bases). V lost 5 bases, J lost 1 base, and 9 bases lay in between. The germline gives CDR1 SGHVS, CDR2 FNYEAQ. The CDR3 has 13 amino acids. CDR3 in amino acids: CASSPTGSYEQYF. The CDR3 coding sequence is TGTGCCAGCAGCCCGACAGGATCCTACGAGCAGTACTTC. The full variable domain, completed using reference TRBV7-6 and TRBJ2-7, is GAGVSQSPRYKVTKRGQDVALRCDPISGHVSLYWYRQALGQGPEFLTYFNYEAQQDKSGLPNDRFSAERPEGSISTLTIQRTEQRDSAMYRCASSPTGSYEQYFGPGTRLTVT.

The genes are TRBV25-1 and TRBJ2-6; D gene ambiguous. This CDR3 comprises 14 residues. V was shortened by 7 bases and J by 0 bases, with 7 bases between the two germline ends. Germline loops: CDR1 MGHDK, CDR2 SYGVNS. The CDR3 is CASTLSSGANVLTF. The CDR3 nucleotides are TGTGCCAGCACCCTGAGCTCTGGGGCCAACGTCCTGACTTTC.

The chain has TRBV15 and TRBJ1-5, with 8 bases that match TRBD1. V lost 5 bases, J lost 7 bases, and 7 bases stayed unmatched. Per germline, CDR1 LNHNV and CDR2 YYDKDF (reference sequence). CDR3 size: 14 residues. The CDR3 nucleotides read TGTGCCACCAGCCAAGACAGGGGAGGACAGCCCCAGCATTTT. Translating it yields CATSQDRGGQPQHF.

The chain is built from TRBV28 and TRBJ2-7; D is possibly TRBD1 (5 bases). Trimming pared 7 bases from V and 2 bases from J, leaving 18 bases between. This CDR3 contains 15 residues. Germline V gives CDR1 MDHEN, CDR2 SYDVKM. CDR3 DNA: TGTGCCAGCACCCCAGGGTCCGGGTCCCCCTACGAGCAGTACTTC. This translates into CASTPGSGSPYEQYF.

J is TRBJ2-1 and V is TRBV5-1, with a possible D match to TRBD2 (6 bases). Trimming took 0 bases from V and 1 from J, leaving 11 bases between them. The CDR3 spans 16 residues. Germline CDR1 SGHRS, CDR2 YFSETQ. Here the CDR3 DNA reads TGCGCCAGCAGCTTGGAGGTCGGGAGTTCCTACAATGAGCAGTTCTTC. Translated, it gives CASSLEVGSSYNEQFF.